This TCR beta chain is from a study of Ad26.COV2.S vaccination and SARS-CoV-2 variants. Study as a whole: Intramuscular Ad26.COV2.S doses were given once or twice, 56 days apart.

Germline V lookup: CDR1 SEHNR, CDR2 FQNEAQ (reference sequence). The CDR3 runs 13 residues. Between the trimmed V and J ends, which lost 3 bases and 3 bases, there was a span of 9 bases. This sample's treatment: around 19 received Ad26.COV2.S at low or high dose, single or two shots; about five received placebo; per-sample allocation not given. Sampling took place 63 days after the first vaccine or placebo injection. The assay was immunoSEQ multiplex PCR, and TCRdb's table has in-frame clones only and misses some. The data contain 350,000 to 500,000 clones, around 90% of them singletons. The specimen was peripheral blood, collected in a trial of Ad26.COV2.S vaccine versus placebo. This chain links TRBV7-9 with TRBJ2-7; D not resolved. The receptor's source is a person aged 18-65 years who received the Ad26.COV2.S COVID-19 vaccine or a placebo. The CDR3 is CASSLGTIYEQYF. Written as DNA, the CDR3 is TGTGCCAGCAGCTTGGGTACAATCTACGAGCAGTACTTC.